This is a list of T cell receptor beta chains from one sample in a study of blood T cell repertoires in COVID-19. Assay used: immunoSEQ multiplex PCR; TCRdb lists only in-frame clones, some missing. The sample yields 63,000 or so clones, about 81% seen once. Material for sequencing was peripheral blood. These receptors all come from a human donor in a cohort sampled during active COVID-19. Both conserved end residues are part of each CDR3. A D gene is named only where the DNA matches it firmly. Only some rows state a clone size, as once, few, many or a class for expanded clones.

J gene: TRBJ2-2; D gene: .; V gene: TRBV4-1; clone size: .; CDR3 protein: CASSQPPGQYHGELFF; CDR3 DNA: TGCGCCAGCAGCCAACCCCCTGGACAGTATCACGGGGAGCTGTTTTTT
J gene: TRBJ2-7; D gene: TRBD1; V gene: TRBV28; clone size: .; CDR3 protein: CASSRDSDEQYF; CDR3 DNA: TGTGCCAGCAGCCGGGACAGCGACGAGCAGTACTTC
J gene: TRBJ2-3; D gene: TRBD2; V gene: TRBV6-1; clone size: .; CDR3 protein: CASSEGSGSIDTQYF; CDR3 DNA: TGTGCCAGCAGTGAAGGAAGCGGGAGTATAGATACGCAGTATTTT
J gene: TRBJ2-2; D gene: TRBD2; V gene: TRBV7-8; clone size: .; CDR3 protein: CASSRTSGGYTGELFF; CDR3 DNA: TGTGCCAGCAGCCGGACTAGCGGGGGGTACACCGGGGAGCTGTTTTTT
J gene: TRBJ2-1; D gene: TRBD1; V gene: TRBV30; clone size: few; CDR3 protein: CAWSVVDRGLGNEQFF; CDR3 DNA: TGTGCCTGGAGTGTGGTGGACAGGGGGCTAGGCAATGAGCAGTTCTTC
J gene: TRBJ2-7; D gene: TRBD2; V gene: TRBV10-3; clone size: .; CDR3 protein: CATSLAGDYEQYF; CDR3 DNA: TGTGCCACAAGCCTAGCGGGAGACTACGAGCAGTACTTC
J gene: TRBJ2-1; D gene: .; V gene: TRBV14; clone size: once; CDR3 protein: CASSQDGPRNEQFF; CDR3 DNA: TGTGCCAGCAGCCAAGATGGCCCTCGCAATGAGCAGTTCTTC
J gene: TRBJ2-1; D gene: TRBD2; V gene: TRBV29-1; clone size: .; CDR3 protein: CTAIGTSLHEQFF; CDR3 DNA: TGCACCGCGATCGGGACTAGCCTCCATGAGCAGTTCTTC
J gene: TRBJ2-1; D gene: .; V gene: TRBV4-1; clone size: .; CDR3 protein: CASKGVPNEQFF; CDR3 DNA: TGCGCCAGCAAGGGGGTACCCAATGAGCAGTTCTTC
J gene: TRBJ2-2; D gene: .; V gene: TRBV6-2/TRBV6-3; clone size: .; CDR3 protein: CASSLSYTGELFF; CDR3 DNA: TGTGCCAGCAGTTTATCCTACACCGGGGAGCTGTTTTTT
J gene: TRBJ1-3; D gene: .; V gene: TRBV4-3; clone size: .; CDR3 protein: CASSLWRSSGNTIYF; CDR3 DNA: TGCGCCAGCAGCCTTTGGAGGTCCTCTGGAAACACCATATATTTT
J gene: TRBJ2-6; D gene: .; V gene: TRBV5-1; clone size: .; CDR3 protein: CASSLEQGARSSGANVLTF; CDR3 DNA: TGCGCCAGCAGCTTGGAACAGGGTGCTAGATCTTCGGGGGCCAACGTCCTGACTTTC
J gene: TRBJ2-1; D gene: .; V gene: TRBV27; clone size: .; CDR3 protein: CASSLGYISGNEQFF; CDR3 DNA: TGTGCCAGCAGTTTGGGCTATATCTCTGGCAATGAGCAGTTCTTC
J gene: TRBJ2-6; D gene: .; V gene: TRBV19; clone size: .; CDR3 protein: CASSRGQSSGANVLTF; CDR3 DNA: TGTGCCAGTAGCCGTGGACAGAGCTCTGGGGCCAACGTCCTGACTTTC
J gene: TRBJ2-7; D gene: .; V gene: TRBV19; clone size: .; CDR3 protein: CASSPGRAYEQYF; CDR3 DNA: TGTGCCAGTAGTCCTGGGCGGGCCTACGAGCAGTACTTC
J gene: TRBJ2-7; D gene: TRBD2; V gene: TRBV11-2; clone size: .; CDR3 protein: CASSPTGTSGSEQYF; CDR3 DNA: TGTGCCAGCAGCCCCACCGGGACTAGCGGGTCCGAGCAGTACTTC
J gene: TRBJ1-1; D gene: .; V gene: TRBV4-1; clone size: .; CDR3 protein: CASSQAPWRETEAFF; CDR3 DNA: TGCGCCAGCAGCCAAGCGCCATGGCGGGAAACTGAAGCTTTCTTT
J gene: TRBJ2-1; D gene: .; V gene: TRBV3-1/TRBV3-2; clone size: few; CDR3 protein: CASSQDLSSYNEQFF; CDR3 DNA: TGTGCCAGCAGCCAAGACCTGAGCTCCTACAATGAGCAGTTCTTC
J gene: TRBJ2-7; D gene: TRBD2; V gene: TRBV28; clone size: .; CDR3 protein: CASSLSLSGRAGNEQYF; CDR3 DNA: TGTGCCAGCAGTTTATCCTTAAGCGGGAGGGCCGGCAACGAGCAGTACTTC
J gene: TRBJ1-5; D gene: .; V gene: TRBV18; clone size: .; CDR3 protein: CASSPSASQPQHF; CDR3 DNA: TGTGCCAGCTCACCTAGCGCGAGTCAGCCCCAGCATTTT
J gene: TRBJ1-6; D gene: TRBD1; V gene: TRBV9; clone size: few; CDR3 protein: CASNRDSLNSPLHF; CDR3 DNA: TGTGCCAGCAACAGGGACAGCTTGAATTCACCCCTCCACTTT
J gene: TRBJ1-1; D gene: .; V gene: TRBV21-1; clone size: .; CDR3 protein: CAPTRGLNTEAFF; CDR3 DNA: TGTGCCCCCACGAGGGGGCTGAACACTGAAGCTTTCTTT
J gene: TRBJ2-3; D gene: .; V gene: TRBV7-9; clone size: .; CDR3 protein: CASSLSDPGETDTQYF; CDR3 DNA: TGTGCCAGCAGCTTATCGGACCCAGGGGAAACAGATACGCAGTATTTT
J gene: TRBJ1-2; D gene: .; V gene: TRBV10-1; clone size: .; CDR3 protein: CASRPNNRKNYGYTF; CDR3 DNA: TGCGCCAGCAGGCCAAACAACAGAAAAAACTATGGCTACACCTTC
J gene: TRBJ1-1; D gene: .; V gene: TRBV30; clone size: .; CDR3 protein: CAWTGHSNTEAFF; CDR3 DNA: TGTGCCTGGACCGGACACTCGAACACTGAAGCTTTCTTT
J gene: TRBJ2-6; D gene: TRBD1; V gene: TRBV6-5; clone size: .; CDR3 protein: CASRRQGSGANVLTF; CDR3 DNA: TGTGCCAGCAGGCGACAGGGGTCTGGGGCCAACGTCCTGACTTTC
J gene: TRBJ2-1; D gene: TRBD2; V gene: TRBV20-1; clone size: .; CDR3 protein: CSASSGTSGRSNEQFF; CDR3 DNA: TGCAGTGCCAGTTCGGGGACTAGCGGGAGGTCTAATGAGCAGTTCTTC
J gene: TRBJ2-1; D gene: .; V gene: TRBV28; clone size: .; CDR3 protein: CASSSGNTYNEQFF; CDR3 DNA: TGTGCCAGCAGTTCAGGGAACACCTACAATGAGCAGTTCTTC
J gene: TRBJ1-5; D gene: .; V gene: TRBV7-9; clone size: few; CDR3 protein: CASSLQGTGSNQPQHF; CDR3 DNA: TGTGCCAGCAGCTTACAGGGAACAGGCAGCAATCAGCCCCAGCATTTT
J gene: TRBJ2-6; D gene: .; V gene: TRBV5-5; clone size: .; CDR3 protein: CASSGGGSQGANVLTF; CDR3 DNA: TGTGCCAGCAGCGGGGGGGGCTCACAAGGGGCCAACGTCCTGACTTTC
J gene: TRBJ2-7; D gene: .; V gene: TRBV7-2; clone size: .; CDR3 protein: CASSLARQNYEQYF; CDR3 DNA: TGTGCCAGCAGCTTAGCCAGACAGAACTACGAGCAGTACTTC